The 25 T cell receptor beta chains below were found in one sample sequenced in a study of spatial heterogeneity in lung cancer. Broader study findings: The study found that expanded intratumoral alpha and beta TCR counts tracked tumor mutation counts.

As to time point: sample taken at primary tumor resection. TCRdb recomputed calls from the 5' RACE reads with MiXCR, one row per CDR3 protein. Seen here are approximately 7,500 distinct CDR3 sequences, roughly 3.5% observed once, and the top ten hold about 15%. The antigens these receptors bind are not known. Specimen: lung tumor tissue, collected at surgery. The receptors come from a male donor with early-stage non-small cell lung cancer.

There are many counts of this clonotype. CDR3 coding DNA: TGTGCCAGCAGCTCCTCCCCGAACACTGAAGCTTTCTTT. This encodes CASSSSPNTEAFF. The J gene is TRBJ1-1, the V gene TRBV7-3; no reliable D call. Germline V gene sequence: CDR1 SGHTA, CDR2 FQGTGA. The CDR3 extends over 13 amino acids. V gave up 4 bases and J gave up 1 base, with 7 bases separating them.

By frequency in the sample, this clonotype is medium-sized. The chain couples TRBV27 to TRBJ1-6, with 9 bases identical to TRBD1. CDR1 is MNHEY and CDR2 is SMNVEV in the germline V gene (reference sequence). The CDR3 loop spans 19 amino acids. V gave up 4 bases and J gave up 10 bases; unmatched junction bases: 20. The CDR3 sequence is CASSSRPTLTGGLSSPLHF. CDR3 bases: TGTGCCAGCAGTTCCCGGCCAACACTCACAGGGGGCCTTTCCTCACCCCTCCACTTT.

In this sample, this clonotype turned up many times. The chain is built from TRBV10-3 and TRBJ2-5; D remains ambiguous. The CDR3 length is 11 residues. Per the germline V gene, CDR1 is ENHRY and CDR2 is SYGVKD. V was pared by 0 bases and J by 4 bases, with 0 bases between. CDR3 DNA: TGTGCCATCAGTGAGTCAGAGACCCAGTACTTC. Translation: CAISESETQYF.

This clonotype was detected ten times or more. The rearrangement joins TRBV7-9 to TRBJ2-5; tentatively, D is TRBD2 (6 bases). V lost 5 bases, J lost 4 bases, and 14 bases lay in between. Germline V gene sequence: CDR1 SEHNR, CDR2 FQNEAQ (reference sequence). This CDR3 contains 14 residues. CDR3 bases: TGTGCCAGCAGCGGAGGGGCGTTCCCAGAGACCCAGTACTTC. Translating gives CASSGGAFPETQYF.

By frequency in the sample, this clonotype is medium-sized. The CDR3 DNA follows: TGTGCCAGCAGCTCAGACCATGGATCAAATGAGCAGTTCTTC. Its protein is CASSSDHGSNEQFF. V and J are TRBV7-2 and TRBJ2-1; D gene ambiguous. CDR1 and CDR2 from the germline V gene are SGHTA and FQGNSA. Trimming cost V 4 bases and J 7 bases, with 14 bases left between them. The CDR3 loop spans 14 amino acids. Full variable domain (rest looked up from reference TRBV7-2 and TRBJ2-1): GAGVSQSPSNKVTEKGKDVELRCDPISGHTALYWYRQSLGQGLEFLIYFQGNSAPDKSGLPSDRFSAERTGGSVSTLTIQRTQQEDSAVYLCASSSDHGSNEQFFGPGTRLTVL.

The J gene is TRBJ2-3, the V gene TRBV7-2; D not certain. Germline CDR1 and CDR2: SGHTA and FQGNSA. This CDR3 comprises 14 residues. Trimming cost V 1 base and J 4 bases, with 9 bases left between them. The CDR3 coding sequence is TGTGCCAGCAGCTTAGAGCCCGGGTCAGATACGCAGTATTTT. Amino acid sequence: CASSLEPGSDTQYF.

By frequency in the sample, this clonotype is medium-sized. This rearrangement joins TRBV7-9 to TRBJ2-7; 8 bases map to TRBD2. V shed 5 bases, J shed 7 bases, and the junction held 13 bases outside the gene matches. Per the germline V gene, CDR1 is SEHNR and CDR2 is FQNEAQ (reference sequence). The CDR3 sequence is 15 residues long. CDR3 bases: TGTGCCAGCAGCCCCATCCCGGGACGCGGGAGGGAGCAGTACTTC. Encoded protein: CASSPIPGRGREQYF. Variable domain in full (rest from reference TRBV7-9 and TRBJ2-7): DTGVSQNPRHKITKRGQNVTFRCDPISEHNRLYWYRQTLGQGPEFLTYFQNEAQLEKSRLLSDRFSAERPKGSFSTLEIQRTEQGDSAMYLCASSPIPGRGREQYFGPGTRLTVT.

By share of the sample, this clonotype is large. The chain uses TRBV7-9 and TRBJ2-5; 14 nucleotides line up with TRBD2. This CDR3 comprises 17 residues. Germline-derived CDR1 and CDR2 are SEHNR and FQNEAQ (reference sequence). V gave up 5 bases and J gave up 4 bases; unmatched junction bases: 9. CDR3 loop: CASSPRLAGGPGETQYF. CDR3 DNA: TGTGCCAGCAGCCCCCGACTAGCGGGGGGGCCGGGAGAGACCCAGTACTTC. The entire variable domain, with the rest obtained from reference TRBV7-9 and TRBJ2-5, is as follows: DTGVSQNPRHKITKRGQNVTFRCDPISEHNRLYWYRQTLGQGPEFLTYFQNEAQLEKSRLLSDRFSAERPKGSFSTLEIQRTEQGDSAMYLCASSPRLAGGPGETQYFGPGTRLLVL.

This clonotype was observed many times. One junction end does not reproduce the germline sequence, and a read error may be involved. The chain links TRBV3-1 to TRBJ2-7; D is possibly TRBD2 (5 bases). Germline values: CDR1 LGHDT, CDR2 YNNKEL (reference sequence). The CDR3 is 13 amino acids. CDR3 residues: CASSQDFYGRRDF. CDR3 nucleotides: TGTGCCAGCAGCCAAGACTTTTATGGCCGGCGGGACTTC.

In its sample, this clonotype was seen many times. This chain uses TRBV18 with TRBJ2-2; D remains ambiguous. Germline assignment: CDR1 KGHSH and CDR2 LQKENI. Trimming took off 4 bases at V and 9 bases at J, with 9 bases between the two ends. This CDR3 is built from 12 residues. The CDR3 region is CASSLAARELFF. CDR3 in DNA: TGTGCCAGCTCACTCGCTGCCCGGGAGCTGTTTTTT.

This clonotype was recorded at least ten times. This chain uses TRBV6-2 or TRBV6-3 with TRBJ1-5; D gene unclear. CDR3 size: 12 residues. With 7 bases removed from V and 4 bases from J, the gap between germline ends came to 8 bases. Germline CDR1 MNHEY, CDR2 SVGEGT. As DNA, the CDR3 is TGTGCCAGCACGGGCAGAAATCAGCCCCAGCATTTT. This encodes CASTGRNQPQHF.

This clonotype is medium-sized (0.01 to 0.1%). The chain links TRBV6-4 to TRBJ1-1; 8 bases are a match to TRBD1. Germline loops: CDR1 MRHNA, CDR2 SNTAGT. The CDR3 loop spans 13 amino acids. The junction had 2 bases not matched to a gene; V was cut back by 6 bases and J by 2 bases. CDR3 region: CASRAGGNTEAFF. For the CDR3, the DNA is TGTGCCAGCAGGGCAGGGGGCAACACTGAAGCTTTCTTT.

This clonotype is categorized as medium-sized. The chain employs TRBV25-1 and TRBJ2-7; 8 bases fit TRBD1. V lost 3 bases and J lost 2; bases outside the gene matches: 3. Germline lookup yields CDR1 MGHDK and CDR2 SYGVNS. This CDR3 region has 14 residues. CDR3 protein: CASSETDRAYEQYF. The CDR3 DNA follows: TGTGCCAGCAGTGAGACGGACAGGGCCTACGAGCAGTACTTC.

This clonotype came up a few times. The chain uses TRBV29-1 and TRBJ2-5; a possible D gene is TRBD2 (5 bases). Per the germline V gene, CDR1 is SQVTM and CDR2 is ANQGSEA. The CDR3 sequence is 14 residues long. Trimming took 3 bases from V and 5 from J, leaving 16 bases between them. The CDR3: CSVDLGLTGETQYF. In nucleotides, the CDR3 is TGCAGCGTTGACCTTGGGCTAACGGGGGAGACCCAGTACTTC.

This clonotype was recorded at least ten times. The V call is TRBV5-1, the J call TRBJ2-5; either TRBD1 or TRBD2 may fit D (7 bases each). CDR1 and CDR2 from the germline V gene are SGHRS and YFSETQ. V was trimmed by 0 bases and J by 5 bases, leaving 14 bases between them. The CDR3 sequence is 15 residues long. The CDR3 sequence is CASSLDPGGGETQYF. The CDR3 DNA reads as TGCGCCAGCAGCTTGGATCCAGGGGGGGGGGAGACCCAGTACTTC.

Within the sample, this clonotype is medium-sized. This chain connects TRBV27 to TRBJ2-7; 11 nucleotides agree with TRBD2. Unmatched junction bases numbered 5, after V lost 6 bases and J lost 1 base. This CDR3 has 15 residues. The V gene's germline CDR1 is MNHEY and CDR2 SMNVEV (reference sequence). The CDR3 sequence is CASRSGTSGSYEQYF. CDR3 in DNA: TGTGCCAGCAGGTCCGGGACTAGCGGATCCTACGAGCAGTACTTC.

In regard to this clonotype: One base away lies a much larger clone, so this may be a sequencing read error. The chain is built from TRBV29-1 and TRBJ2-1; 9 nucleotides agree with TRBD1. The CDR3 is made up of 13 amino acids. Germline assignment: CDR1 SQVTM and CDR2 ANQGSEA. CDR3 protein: CGVWGQGANEQFF. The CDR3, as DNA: TGCGGCGTTTGGGGACAGGGAGCCAATGAGCAGTTCTTC.

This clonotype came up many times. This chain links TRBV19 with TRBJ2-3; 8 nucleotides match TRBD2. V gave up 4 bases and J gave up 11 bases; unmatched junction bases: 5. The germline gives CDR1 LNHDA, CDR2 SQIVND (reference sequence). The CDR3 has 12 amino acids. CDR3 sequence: CASSTGGGMQYF. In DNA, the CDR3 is TGTGCCAGTAGTACAGGCGGGGGGATGCAGTATTTT.

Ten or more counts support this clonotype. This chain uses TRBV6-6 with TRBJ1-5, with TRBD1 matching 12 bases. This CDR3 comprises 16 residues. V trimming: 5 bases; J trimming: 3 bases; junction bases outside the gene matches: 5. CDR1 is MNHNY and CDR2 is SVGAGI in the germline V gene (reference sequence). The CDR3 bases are TGTGCCAGCAGTCCGGGACAGGGGGCCTACAATCAGCCCCAGCATTTT. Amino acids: CASSPGQGAYNQPQHF.

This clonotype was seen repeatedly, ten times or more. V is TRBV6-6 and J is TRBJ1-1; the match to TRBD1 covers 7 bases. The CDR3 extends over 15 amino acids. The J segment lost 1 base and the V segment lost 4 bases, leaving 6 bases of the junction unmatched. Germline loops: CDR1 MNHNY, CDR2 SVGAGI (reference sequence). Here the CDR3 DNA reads TGTGCCAGCAGTTCGAGTACAGGGGCGAACACTGAAGCTTTCTTT. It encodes CASSSSTGANTEAFF.

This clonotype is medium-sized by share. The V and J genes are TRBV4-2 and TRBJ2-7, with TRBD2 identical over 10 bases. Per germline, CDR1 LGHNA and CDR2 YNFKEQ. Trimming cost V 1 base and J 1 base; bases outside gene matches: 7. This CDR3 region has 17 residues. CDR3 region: CASSQGPSGGISYEQYF. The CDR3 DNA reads TGTGCCAGCAGCCAAGGCCCTAGCGGGGGTATATCCTACGAGCAGTACTTC.

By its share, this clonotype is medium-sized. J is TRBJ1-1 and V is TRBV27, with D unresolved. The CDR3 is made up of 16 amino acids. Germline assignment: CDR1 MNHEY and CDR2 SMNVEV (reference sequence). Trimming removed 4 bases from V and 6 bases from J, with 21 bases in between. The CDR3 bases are TGTGCCAGCAGTTCATCCCCTGCCGAAAACTTACCTGAAGCTTTCTTT. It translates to CASSSSPAENLPEAFF.

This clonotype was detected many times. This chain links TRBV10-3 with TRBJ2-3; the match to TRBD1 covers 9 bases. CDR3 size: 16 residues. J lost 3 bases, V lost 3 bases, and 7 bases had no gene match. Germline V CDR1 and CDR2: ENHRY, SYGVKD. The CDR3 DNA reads TGTGCCATCAGTGACCCCGGACAGGGGAGGACAGATACGCAGTATTTT. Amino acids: CAISDPGQGRTDTQYF.

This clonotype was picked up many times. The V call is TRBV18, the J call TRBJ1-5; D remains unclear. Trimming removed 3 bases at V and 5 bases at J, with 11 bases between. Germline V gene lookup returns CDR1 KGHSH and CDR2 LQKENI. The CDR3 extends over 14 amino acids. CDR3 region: CASSPADGDQPQHF. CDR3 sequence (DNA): TGTGCCAGCTCACCCGCGGACGGGGATCAGCCCCAGCATTTT.

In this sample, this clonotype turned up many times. Here the CDR3 reads CSARDDGPRGTEAFF. The CDR3 DNA follows: TGCAGTGCTAGAGATGACGGACCTCGGGGCACTGAAGCTTTCTTT. The rearrangement joins TRBV20-1 to TRBJ1-1; D not resolved. The CDR3 has 15 residues. The V end was cut by 0 bases, the J end by 4 bases, with 15 bases between. Germline assignment: CDR1 DFQATT and CDR2 SNEGSKA (reference sequence).